This passage covers 15 T cell receptor beta chains from one sample sequenced in a study of T cell clonotyping in hematopoietic cell transplantation (dated by TCRdb to about 2021). The receptor library was made with the immunoSEQ multiplex PCR assay. The clones in this table, taken by TCRdb from immuneACCESS, are in-frame only. Not every clone is retained; where verified, under half of the shortfall comes from an unresolved V gene, and the cause of the rest is unknown. Within this sample are about 18,000 clones, with roughly 80% of them counted one time only. The biggest ten clones account for about 14% of the sample. The sequenced sample was peripheral blood mononuclear cells. The receptors here all came from a man between 60 and 70 years old in good health. Some clones in this sample may be carry-over from other donors' samples.

CDR3 nucleotides: TGTGCCAGCTCACGACCCCCCAGGAACACTGAAGCTTTCTTT. It yields the protein CASSRPPRNTEAFF. The rearrangement links TRBV18 to TRBJ1-1; no clear D. There are 14 residues in the CDR3. The germline CDR1 and CDR2 sequences are KGHSH and LQKENI. Trimming removed 4 bases from V and 1 base from J, with 10 bases in between. Full variable domain (remainder filled in from reference TRBV18 and TRBJ1-1): NAGVMQNPRHLVRRRGQEARLRCSPMKGHSHVYWYRQLPEEGLKFMVYLQKENIIDESGMPKERFSAEFPKEGPSILRIQQVVRGDSAAYFCASSRPPRNTEAFFGQGTRLTVV.

The V gene is TRBV2, the J gene TRBJ2-5, with D maybe TRBD2 (5 bases). From germline, CDR1 is SNHLY and CDR2 FYNNEI. Deletions cut 1 base from V and 7 bases from J, with 13 bases between. CDR3 length equals 14 residues. The DNA for the CDR3 is TGTGCCAGCAGTGAAGGGCTAGCTGCGGCGACCCAGTACTTC. It encodes CASSEGLAAATQYF.

The CDR3 sequence is CASSSRTETVENIQYF. CDR3 DNA sequence: TGTGCCAGCAGCTCCAGGACAGAAACGGTGGAAAACATTCAGTACTTC. This chain links TRBV7-2 with TRBJ2-4, with D possibly being TRBD1 (6 bases). Trimming shortened V by 4 bases and J by 5 bases, and 18 bases separated the two germline ends. CDR1 and CDR2 from the germline V gene are SGHTA and FQGNSA. This CDR3 has 16 amino acids.

The V gene is TRBV19, the J gene TRBJ2-7; 8 bases match TRBD1. CDR1 and CDR2 from the germline V gene are LNHDA and SQIVND (reference sequence). The CDR3 extends over 15 amino acids. J gave up 0 bases and V 6 bases, and 7 bases lay outside the gene matches. CDR3 sequence reads: CASRDRGWSSYEQYF. In nucleotides, the CDR3 is TGTGCCAGTAGAGACAGGGGCTGGAGCTCCTACGAGCAGTACTTC.

In this sample, this clone turned up a few times. The chain combines TRBV29-1 with TRBJ2-3, with D perhaps matching TRBD1 (5 bases). The CDR3 sequence is 16 residues long. Germline assignment: CDR1 SQVTM and CDR2 ANQGSEA. Trimming took 2 bases from V and 1 from J, leaving 16 bases between them. CDR3 sequence reads: CSVEQLGTGGTDTQYF. Here the CDR3 DNA reads TGCAGCGTTGAACAATTGGGAACAGGCGGCACAGATACGCAGTATTTT.

The CDR3 region is CASSVAKGQNTEAFF. Here the CDR3 DNA reads TGTGCCAGCAGCGTAGCAAAGGGGCAGAACACTGAAGCTTTCTTT. V is TRBV9 and J is TRBJ1-1; TRBD1 might be the D (5 bases). Germline V gene lookup returns CDR1 SGDLS and CDR2 YYNGEE. V lost 0 bases to trimming and J lost 1 base, with 10 bases between them. The CDR3 runs 15 residues.

The V call is TRBV7-6, the J call TRBJ2-7; D is ambiguous. V dropped 5 bases and J dropped 2 bases, with 13 bases sitting between them. Germline V gene lookup returns CDR1 SGHVS and CDR2 FNYEAQ. This CDR3 is 14 amino acids long. The CDR3 DNA follows: TGTGCCAGCAGCCCCGGTGCAGAAACCTACGAGCAGTACTTC. This codes for CASSPGAETYEQYF.

V is TRBV27 and J is TRBJ1-1, with D perhaps TRBD1 (6 bases). The CDR3 is 14 amino acids. Between the trimmed V and J ends, which lost 3 bases and 4 bases, there was a span of 12 bases. Germline-derived CDR1 and CDR2 are MNHEY and SMNVEV (reference sequence). The CDR3 region has the DNA TGTGCCAGCAGTTTCTCCGGGACACCCACTGAAGCTTTCTTT. Residues: CASSFSGTPTEAFF.

The rearrangement joins TRBV19 to TRBJ2-1; perhaps TRBD1 as D (6 bases). V was clipped by 5 bases and J by 5 bases, with 10 bases between them. The CDR3 length is 13 residues. Germline values: CDR1 LNHDA, CDR2 SQIVND (reference sequence). This chain's CDR3 is CASSVTGNNEQFF. The CDR3 region has the DNA TGTGCCAGTAGTGTCACAGGGAACAATGAGCAGTTCTTC.

This clone came up a few times. The CDR3 nucleotides read TGCGCCAGCAGCTTCCCACAGGGGTCCGCTGAAGCTTTCTTT. Its translation: CASSFPQGSAEAFF. The V call is TRBV5-1, the J call TRBJ1-1, with TRBD1 matching over 7 bases. Germline V lookup: CDR1 SGHRS, CDR2 YFSETQ. V lost 2 bases to trimming and J lost 6 bases; unmatched junction nucleotides: 7. The CDR3 is 14 residues long.

This clone has a single count. The chain combines TRBV2 with TRBJ2-3; 7 nucleotides agree with TRBD2. Trimming cost V 2 bases and J 2 bases; bases outside gene matches: 10. CDR1 is SNHLY and CDR2 is FYNNEI in the germline V gene. The CDR3 loop spans 17 amino acids. The CDR3 loop reads CASSEISGTTLTDTQYF. CDR3 DNA: TGTGCCAGCAGTGAAATTTCTGGGACTACCCTCACAGATACGCAGTATTTT.

This sequence joins TRBV2 and TRBJ2-5; D tentatively fits TRBD1 or TRBD2 (5 bases each). This CDR3 region has 13 residues. The V end was cut by 8 bases, the J end by 1 base, with 11 bases between. CDR1 SNHLY and CDR2 FYNNEI come from the germline V gene. The CDR3 loop is CASGRDPQETQYF. The CDR3 DNA follows: TGTGCCAGCGGACGGGACCCCCAAGAGACCCAGTACTTC.

V gene TRBV5-1 combines with J gene TRBJ1-1; D is possibly TRBD1 (5 bases). Germline CDR1 SGHRS, CDR2 YFSETQ. This CDR3 region has 14 residues. Deletions cut 6 bases from V and 1 base from J, with 13 bases between. CDR3 residues: CASTIAGGNTEAFF. CDR3 sequence (DNA): TGCGCCAGCACAATTGCTGGGGGGAACACTGAAGCTTTCTTT.

The V and J genes are TRBV6-5 and TRBJ1-2; 12 nucleotides match TRBD1. Germline-derived CDR1 and CDR2 are MNHEY and SVGAGI. The CDR3 runs 14 residues. Trimming took 6 bases from V and 7 from J; bases not matched to a gene: 6. CDR3: CASSHRDRGPGYTF. CDR3 DNA sequence: TGTGCCAGCAGCCACCGGGACAGGGGGCCTGGCTACACCTTC.

The chain carries TRBV11-3 and TRBJ2-7; 7 bases line up with TRBD1. CDR3 size: 16 residues. The germline CDR1 and CDR2 sequences are SGHNT and YENEEA. J was trimmed by 0 bases and V by 4 bases; bases with no gene match: 9. The CDR3 DNA is TGTGCCAGCAGCTCCCCCGGACAGGCTAGCTCCTACGAGCAGTACTTC. As protein: CASSSPGQASSYEQYF.